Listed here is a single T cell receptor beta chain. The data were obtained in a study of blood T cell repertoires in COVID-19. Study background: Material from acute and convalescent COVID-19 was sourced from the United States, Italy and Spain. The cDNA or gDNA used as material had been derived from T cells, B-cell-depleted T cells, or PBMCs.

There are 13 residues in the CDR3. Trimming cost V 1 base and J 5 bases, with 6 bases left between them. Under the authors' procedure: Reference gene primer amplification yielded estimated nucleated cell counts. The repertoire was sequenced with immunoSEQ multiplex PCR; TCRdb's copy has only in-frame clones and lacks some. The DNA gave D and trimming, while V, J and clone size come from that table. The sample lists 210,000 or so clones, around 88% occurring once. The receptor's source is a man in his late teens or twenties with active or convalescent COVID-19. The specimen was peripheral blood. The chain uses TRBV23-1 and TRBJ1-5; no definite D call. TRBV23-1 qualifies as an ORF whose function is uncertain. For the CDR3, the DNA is TGCGCCAGCAGTCAATATGAGGATCAGCCCCAGCATTTT. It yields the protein CASSQYEDQPQHF.